Below are 2 T cell receptor beta chains sequenced from a single sample in a study of human T cells and chemical hapten exposure. Via MiXCR, TCRdb re-called the RACE reads, giving one row per CDR3 protein. The sample holds about 90,000 distinct CDR3 sequences, approximately 10% seen once. Regarding time point: patch test 3, about 24 weeks after DPC sensitization. Treatment defined: therapeutic diphenylcyclopropenone sensitization with weekly scalp DPC. Sample: whole blood, taken in connection with sensitization to the hapten diphenylcyclopropenone (DPC). All receptors come from a woman in her thirties with alopecia areata. Some clones in this sample may be carry-over from other donors' samples.

The chain has TRBV25-1 and TRBJ2-5, with 9 bases lining up with TRBD1. Germline V gene lookup returns CDR1 MGHDK and CDR2 SYGVNS. The CDR3 is 15 residues long. V lost 8 bases and J lost 7; bases outside the gene matches: 14. The CDR3 spells CASGNRDRELGTQYF. The CDR3 nucleotides are TGTGCCAGCGGCAACCGGGACAGGGAATTGGGGACCCAGTACTTC.

Many counts were recorded for this clonotype. The chain has TRBV10-3 and TRBJ2-1, with D possibly matching TRBD1 (6 bases). Between the trimmed V and J ends, which lost 0 bases and 6 bases, there was a span of 15 bases. Germline V gives CDR1 ENHRY, CDR2 SYGVKD. The CDR3 has 16 residues. The CDR3 loop is CAISESVGANLNEQFF. CDR3 nucleotides: TGTGCCATCAGTGAGTCTGTGGGGGCCAACCTCAATGAGCAGTTCTTC.